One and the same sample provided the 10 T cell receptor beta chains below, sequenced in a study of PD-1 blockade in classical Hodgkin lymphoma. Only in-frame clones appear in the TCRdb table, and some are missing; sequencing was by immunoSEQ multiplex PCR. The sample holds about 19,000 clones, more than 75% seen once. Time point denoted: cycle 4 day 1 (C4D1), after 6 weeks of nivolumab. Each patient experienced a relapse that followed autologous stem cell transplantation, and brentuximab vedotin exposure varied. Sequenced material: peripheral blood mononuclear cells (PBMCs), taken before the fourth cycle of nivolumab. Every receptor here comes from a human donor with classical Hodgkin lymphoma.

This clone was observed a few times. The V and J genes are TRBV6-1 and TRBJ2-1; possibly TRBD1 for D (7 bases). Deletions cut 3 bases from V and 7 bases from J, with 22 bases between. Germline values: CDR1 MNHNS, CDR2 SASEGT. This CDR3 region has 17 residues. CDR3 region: CASSDLTGTLGGNEQFF. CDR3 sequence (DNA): TGTGCCAGCAGTGATCTGACAGGGACTCTCGGGGGAAATGAGCAGTTCTTC.

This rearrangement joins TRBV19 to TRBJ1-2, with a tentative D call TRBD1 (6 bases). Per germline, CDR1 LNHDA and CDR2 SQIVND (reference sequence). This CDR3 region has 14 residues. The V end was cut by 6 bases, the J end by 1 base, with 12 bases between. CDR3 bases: TGTGCCAGTAGAGTCCGAGGGGGTAACTATGGCTACACCTTC. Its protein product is CASRVRGGNYGYTF.

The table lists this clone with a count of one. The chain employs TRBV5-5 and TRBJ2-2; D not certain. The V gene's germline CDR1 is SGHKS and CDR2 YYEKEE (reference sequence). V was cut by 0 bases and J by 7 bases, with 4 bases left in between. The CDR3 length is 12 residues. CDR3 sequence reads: CASSLGVGELFF. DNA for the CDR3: TGTGCCAGCAGCTTGGGAGTCGGGGAGCTGTTTTTT.

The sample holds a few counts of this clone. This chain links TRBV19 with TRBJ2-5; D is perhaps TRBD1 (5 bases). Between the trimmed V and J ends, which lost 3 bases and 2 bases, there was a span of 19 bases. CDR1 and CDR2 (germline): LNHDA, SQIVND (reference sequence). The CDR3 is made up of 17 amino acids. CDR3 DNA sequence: TGTGCCAGTAGTATCCGTTCCGTCGGCAGGGAACAAGAGACCCAGTACTTC. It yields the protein CASSIRSVGREQETQYF.

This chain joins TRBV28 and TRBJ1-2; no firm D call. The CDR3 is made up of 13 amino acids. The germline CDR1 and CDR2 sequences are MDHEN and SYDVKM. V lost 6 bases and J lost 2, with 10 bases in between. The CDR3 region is CASRDHQNYGYTF. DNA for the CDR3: TGTGCCAGCAGGGACCATCAGAACTATGGCTACACCTTC.

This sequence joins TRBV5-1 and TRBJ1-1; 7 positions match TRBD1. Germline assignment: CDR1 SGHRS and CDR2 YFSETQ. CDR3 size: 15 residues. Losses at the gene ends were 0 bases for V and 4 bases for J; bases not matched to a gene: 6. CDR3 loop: CASSLGQGFRTEAFF. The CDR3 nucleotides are TGCGCCAGCAGCTTGGGACAGGGATTTCGCACTGAAGCTTTCTTT.

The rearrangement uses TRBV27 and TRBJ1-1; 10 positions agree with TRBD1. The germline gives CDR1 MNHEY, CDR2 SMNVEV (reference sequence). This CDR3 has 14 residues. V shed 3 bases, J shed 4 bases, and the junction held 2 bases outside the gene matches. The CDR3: CASSLGQGSTEAFF. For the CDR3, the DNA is TGTGCCAGCAGTTTGGGACAGGGGAGCACTGAAGCTTTCTTT.

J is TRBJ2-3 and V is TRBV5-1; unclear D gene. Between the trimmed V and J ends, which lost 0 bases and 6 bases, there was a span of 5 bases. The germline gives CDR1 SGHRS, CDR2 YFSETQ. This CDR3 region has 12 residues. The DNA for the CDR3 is TGCGCCAGCAGCTTGGCCTTGGATACGCAGTATTTT. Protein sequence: CASSLALDTQYF.

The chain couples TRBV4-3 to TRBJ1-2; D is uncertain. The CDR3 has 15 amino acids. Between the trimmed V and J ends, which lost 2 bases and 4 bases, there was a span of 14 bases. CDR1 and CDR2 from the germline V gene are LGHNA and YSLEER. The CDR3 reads CASSQTTDFGYGYTF. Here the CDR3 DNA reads TGCGCCAGCAGCCAAACGACCGATTTTGGCTATGGCTACACCTTC.

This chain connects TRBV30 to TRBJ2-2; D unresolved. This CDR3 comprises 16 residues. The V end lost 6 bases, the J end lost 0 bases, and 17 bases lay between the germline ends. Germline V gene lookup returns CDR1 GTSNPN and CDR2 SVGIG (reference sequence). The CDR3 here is CACSRALRSNTGELFF. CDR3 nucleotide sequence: TGTGCCTGCTCGAGAGCCCTGCGATCGAACACCGGGGAGCTGTTTTTT.